This paragraph reports one T cell receptor (beta chain). Its specificity is unknown. Assay used: immunoSEQ multiplex PCR; TCRdb lists only in-frame clones, some missing. This table has 150,000 to 200,000 clones, 80% to 95% appearing once. This specimen comes from a study of T cell responses to AZD1222 COVID-19 vaccine. Points from the study as a whole: Possibly, clonal diversity was underestimated; donors were largely white British and included more females.

This CDR3 contains 11 residues. V was trimmed by 6 bases and J by 11 bases, leaving 11 bases between them. Per germline, CDR1 SGHAT and CDR2 FQNNGV. The sequencing here drew on peripheral blood, taken 28 days after the second AZD1222 dose. The rearrangement uses TRBV11-2 and TRBJ2-1; tentative D call: TRBD1 (6 bases). The TCR was taken from an adult who received the AZD1222 COVID-19 vaccine. CDR3 protein: CASRSQGKQFF. CDR3 nucleotides: TGTGCCAGCAGGTCGCAGGGGAAGCAGTTCTTC.